This paragraph reports one T cell receptor beta chain. The data belong to a study of blood T cell repertoires in COVID-19. Study overall: Samples came from the United States, Italy and Spain, spanning acute and convalescent COVID-19. Sample material is recorded as cDNA or gDNA derived from T cells, B-cell-depleted T cells, or PBMCs.

Authors' analysis steps: Using reference gene primer amplification, nucleated cell counts were estimated. The data were produced by immunoSEQ multiplex PCR, yet TCRdb's version contains in-frame clones alone and is incomplete. D and trimming were read from the DNA, whereas the V and J calls and clone size are those reported in that table. The sample carries about 94,000 clones, roughly four fifths recorded once. Sequencing was carried out using peripheral blood. The TCR sequence derives from a man in his fifties or sixties with acute or convalescent COVID-19.

This CDR3 reads CASSPSRDIKNIQYF. For the CDR3, the DNA is TGTGCCAGCAGCCCTTCTCGGGACATAAAAAACATTCAGTACTTC. The J gene is TRBJ2-4, the V gene TRBV7-8; D might be TRBD1 (6 bases). The germline CDR1 and CDR2 sequences are SGHVS and FQNEAQ. Between the trimmed V and J ends, which lost 5 bases and 4 bases, there was a span of 15 bases. This CDR3 is built from 15 residues.